This record looks at one T cell receptor beta chain sequence and its context. Its antigen is unidentified. This sample is part of a study of T cells in tuberculosis. On the study more broadly: CD1B tetramers identified T cells specific for mycobacterial lipid GMM.

Findings of the study overall: Smaller alpha distances in active tuberculosis partly reflected shorter CDR3-alpha lengths.

TCRdb's table, derived via immunoSEQ multiplex PCR, lists solely in-frame clones and lacks some. The table includes about 49,000 clones, about 95% detected once. Time point meaning: new active TB diagnosis, blood taken before or within 7 days of starting treatment. The starting material was PBMCs, obtained at tuberculosis diagnosis. The sequence derives from an adult with tuberculosis.

CDR3 DNA sequence: TGCGCCAGCAGCCCCGGGACAGGGGTGGGTGGCTACACCTTC. Translation: CASSPGTGVGGYTF. J is TRBJ1-2 and V is TRBV10-2; 10 bases are a match to TRBD1. The CDR3 is made up of 14 amino acids. V was pared by 6 bases and J by 7 bases, with 8 bases of the junction left unmatched. Germline V gene sequence: CDR1 WSHSY, CDR2 SAAADI.